These 2 T cell receptor beta chains were all obtained from the same sample, sequenced in a study of Graves' ophthalmopathy and Graves' hyperthyroidism. Using RNA transcripts, the TCR beta CDR3 regions were amplified. First-round RT-PCR employed HTBI primers, with a second-round multiplex PCR after it. TCRdb called the multiplex PCR reads again in MiXCR, with one record for every CDR3 protein. The sample carries approximately 700,000 distinct CDR3 sequences, 40% recorded once. The sample was peripheral blood. The receptors shown here come from an adult man with Graves' ophthalmopathy.

The gene calls are TRBV24-1 and TRBJ1-5, with 11 bases matching TRBD1. The CDR3 consists of 15 residues. The V segment lost 4 bases and the J segment 6 bases; nucleotides outside the gene matches: 4. Germline CDR1 is KGHDR and CDR2 is SFDVKD. The DNA for the CDR3 is TGTGCCACCAGTGAGGCGGGGACAGGGGGTCAGCCCCAGCATTTT. This encodes CATSEAGTGGQPQHF.

On this clonotype: The junction and the germline gene differ at one end; a read error may be behind it. J is TRBJ2-5 and V is TRBV9; D is uncertain. The CDR3 consists of 13 residues. CDR1 and CDR2 from the germline V gene are SGDLS and YYNGEE. The CDR3 DNA is TGTGCCGGCAGCTCTCAAAGTGGGGAGACCCAGTACTTC. Translated, it gives CAGSSQSGETQYF.